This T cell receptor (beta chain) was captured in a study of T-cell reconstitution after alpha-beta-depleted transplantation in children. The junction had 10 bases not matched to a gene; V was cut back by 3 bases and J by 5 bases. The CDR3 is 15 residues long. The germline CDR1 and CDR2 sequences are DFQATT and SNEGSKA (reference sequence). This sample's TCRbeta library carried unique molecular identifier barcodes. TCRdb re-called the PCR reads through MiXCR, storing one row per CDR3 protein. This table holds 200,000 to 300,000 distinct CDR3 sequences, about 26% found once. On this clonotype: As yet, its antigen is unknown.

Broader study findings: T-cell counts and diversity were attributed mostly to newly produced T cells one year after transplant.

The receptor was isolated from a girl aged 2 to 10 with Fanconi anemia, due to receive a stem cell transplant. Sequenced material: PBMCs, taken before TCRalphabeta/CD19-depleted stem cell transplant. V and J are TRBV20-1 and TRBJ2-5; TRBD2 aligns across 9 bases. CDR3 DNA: TGCAGTGCTAGTCCGTTAGCGGGGGTAAGGGAGACCCAGTACTTC. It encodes CSASPLAGVRETQYF.